The 10 T cell receptor beta chains in this list originate from one sample, sequenced in a study of T cell responses to AZD1222 COVID-19 vaccine. Here immunoSEQ multiplex PCR was the method, and the copy in TCRdb shows in-frame clones only, minus some. The repertoire consists of some 120,000 clones, with about 90% occurring once and the leading ten covering about 1.1%. The specimen comprised peripheral blood, sampled on day 0 of AZD1222 vaccination. The source is an adult in good health.

This rearrangement joins TRBV6-1 to TRBJ1-1; 12 bases agree with TRBD1. This CDR3 spans 20 amino acids. Germline V lookup: CDR1 MNHNS, CDR2 SASEGT. J was trimmed by 3 bases and V by 0 bases; bases with no gene match: 14. The CDR3 region is CASSEATPGQGAFLYTEAFF. The CDR3 DNA follows: TGTGCCAGCAGTGAAGCTACTCCGGGACAGGGGGCTTTTTTGTACACTGAAGCTTTCTTT.

With regard to this clone: Other DNA sequences within the sample encode an identical CDR3. V gene TRBV18 combines with J gene TRBJ1-4; D remains unclear. The V gene lost 2 bases and the J gene lost 0 bases, with 4 bases spanning the gap. Germline values: CDR1 KGHSH, CDR2 LQKENI. The CDR3 covers 14 residues. The CDR3 nucleotides are TGTGCCAGCTCACCAGGTGCAACTAATGAAAAACTGTTTTTT. It yields the protein CASSPGATNEKLFF.

This clone showed up just a few times. V is TRBV5-1 and J is TRBJ2-7; TRBD1 aligns across 11 bases. Germline lookup yields CDR1 SGHRS and CDR2 YFSETQ. The V gene end was trimmed by 4 bases and the J gene end by 2 bases; junction bases not matched to a gene: 2. The CDR3 contains 14 residues. CDR3: CASSGGQGAYEQYF. For the CDR3, the DNA is TGCGCCAGCAGCGGGGGACAGGGGGCCTACGAGCAGTACTTC.

This clone appeared once. The rearrangement links TRBV2 to TRBJ1-4; D is uncertain. Germline V gives CDR1 SNHLY, CDR2 FYNNEI. V was cut by 5 bases and J by 8 bases, with 12 bases left in between. The CDR3 is 13 amino acids. CDR3 residues: CASSTDRYEKLFF. As DNA, the CDR3 is TGTGCCAGCAGTACGGACCGCTACGAAAAACTGTTTTTT.

This clone was detected once. The chain carries TRBV30 and TRBJ1-1, with a tentative D call TRBD1 (6 bases). V was pared by 4 bases and J by 8 bases, with 20 bases between. The CDR3 covers 14 residues. Looked up from germline, CDR1 is GTSNPN and CDR2 is SVGIG (reference sequence). The CDR3 region is CAWNRAGFRAEAFF. The CDR3 DNA reads as TGTGCCTGGAACAGGGCGGGCTTCAGAGCCGAAGCTTTCTTT. The full variable domain, rest sourced from reference TRBV30 and TRBJ1-1, is SQTIHQWPATLVQPVGSPLSLECTVEGTSNPNLYWYRQAAGRGLQLLFYSVGIGQISSEVPQNLSASRPQDRQFILSSKKLLLSDSGFYLCAWNRAGFRAEAFFGQGTRLTVV.

The chain recombines TRBV19 with TRBJ2-1; TRBD2 matches 8 bases. CDR1 and CDR2 (germline): LNHDA, SQIVND (reference sequence). Losses at the gene ends were 8 bases for V and 3 bases for J; bases not matched to a gene: 9. This CDR3 region has 15 residues. The CDR3 sequence is CASSKAGVLYNEQFF. DNA of the CDR3: TGTGCCAGTTCTAAAGCGGGAGTACTCTACAATGAGCAGTTCTTC. The complete variable domain, with remaining parts taken from reference TRBV19 and TRBJ2-1, reads DGGITQSPKYLFRKEGQNVTLSCEQNLNHDAMYWYRQDPGQGLRLIYYSQIVNDFQKGDIAEGYSVSREKKESFPLTVTSAQKNPTAFYLCASSKAGVLYNEQFFGPGTRLTVL.

The chain has TRBV19 and TRBJ2-7; the D call may be TRBD1 or TRBD2 (5 bases each). The ends were cut back, 5 bases at V and 0 bases at J, with 14 bases in the middle. Germline values: CDR1 LNHDA, CDR2 SQIVND (reference sequence). There are 15 residues in the CDR3. The CDR3 region has the DNA TGTGCCAGTAGTCCCTTTGAGGGGATCTCCTACGAGCAGTACTTC. Residues: CASSPFEGISYEQYF.

The chain couples TRBV21-1 to TRBJ1-2; the listed D gene, TRBD1, was not tested against the DNA. TRBV21-1 is a pseudogene segment. The length of the CDR3 is 17 residues. This chain's CDR3 is CASSKNRGRQLYGGYTF. CDR3 DNA: TGTGCCAGCAGCAAGAACAGGGGGCGTCAGCTATATGGTGGCTACACCTTC.

The chain joins TRBV5-1 to TRBJ1-4; the match to TRBD1 covers 7 bases. The CDR3 extends over 16 amino acids. Germline V gives CDR1 SGHRS, CDR2 YFSETQ. The J segment lost 4 bases and the V segment lost 4 bases, leaving 10 bases of the junction unmatched. The CDR3 region is CASSPRDSGLNEKLFF. The CDR3 nucleotides read TGCGCCAGCAGCCCCAGGGACAGCGGACTTAATGAAAAACTGTTTTTT.

CDR3 DNA sequence: TGCGCCAGCAGCTTGCCCGGGTTTAATGAAAAACTGTTTTTT. Protein sequence: CASSLPGFNEKLFF. This chain joins TRBV5-1 and TRBJ1-4; D call uncertain. The germline CDR1 and CDR2 sequences are SGHRS and YFSETQ. CDR3 length equals 14 residues. The V and J ends lost 1 base and 4 bases respectively, with 8 bases between them.